This TCR beta chain was observed in a study of long-term antiretroviral therapy in people with HIV. Study at large: The earliest samples predate the 2015 immediate-ART recommendation by about a decade. General study findings and limits: Narrower CDR3 length ranges marked HIV repertoires relative to controls. Collection of the blood, which took place between about 2003 and 2018, possibly occurred under older ART regimens.

Of note for this clone: Its antigen is not identified.

Cryopreserved PBMC numbered 1-10 million per sample before DNA extraction. Runs used v3.0 of the immunoSEQ assay and were done at survey level. TCRdb's copy holds only in-frame clones and misses some; the assay was immunoSEQ multiplex PCR. The table has about 25,000 clones, 86% seen once. Source: unsorted PBMCs, taken 1.9 years after starting antiretroviral therapy. The sequence was obtained from a woman aged 25 to 45 with HIV.

The CDR3 region has the DNA TGTGCCAGTAGGGGGGGAACTAGCGAGGAACAGTTCTTC. Its protein product is CASRGGTSEEQFF. The V call is TRBV19, the J call TRBJ2-1, with 7 bases lining up with TRBD2. This CDR3 has 13 residues. Germline V gene sequence: CDR1 LNHDA, CDR2 SQIVND (reference sequence). The V gene end was trimmed by 6 bases and the J gene end by 13 bases; junction bases not matched to a gene: 12. The full variable domain, in which reference TRBV19 and TRBJ2-1 provide the parts outside the CDR3, is DGGITQSPKYLFRKEGQNVTLSCEQNLNHDAMYWYRQDPGQGLRLIYYSQIVNDFQKGDIAEGYSVSREKKESFPLTVTSAQKNPTAFYLCASRGGTSEEQFFGPGTRLTVL.